A selection of T cell receptor beta chains follows, all from one sample in a study of T cell repertoires in cytomegalovirus infection. TCRdb re-called the reads with MiXCR, one entry per CDR3 protein. The sample lists a few hundred thousand distinct CDR3 sequences, 17% occurring once. Specimen: PBMCs. Every receptor here comes from a human donor in good health (CMV status not recorded). Some clones in this sample may be carry-over from other donors' samples. Each CDR3 is given with its conserved first and last residue. The D gene is left open where the match is weak. Size values are once, few and many counts, or a class for expanded clones, and some rows have none.

J gene: TRBJ2-7
clone size: .
V gene: TRBV6-1
D gene: TRBD1
CDR3 protein: CASSFSPGTGGEQYF
CDR3 DNA: TGTGCCAGCAGTTTCAGCCCCGGGACAGGGGGCGAGCAGTACTTC

J gene: TRBJ1-1
clone size: once
V gene: TRBV2
D gene: TRBD1
CDR3 protein: CASSLTGGDQSTEAFF
CDR3 DNA: TGTGCCAGCAGCCTGACAGGGGGGGATCAGAGCACTGAAGCTTTCTTT

J gene: TRBJ1-5
clone size: many
V gene: TRBV7-9
D gene: .
CDR3 protein: CASSLSGGAGNQPQHF
CDR3 DNA: TGTGCCAGCAGCTTATCCGGGGGCGCGGGCAATCAGCCCCAGCATTTT

J gene: TRBJ1-2
clone size: .
V gene: TRBV20-1
D gene: .
CDR3 protein: CSASRNRVKHYGYTF
CDR3 DNA: TGCAGTGCTAGTAGAAACAGGGTTAAACACTATGGCTACACCTTC

J gene: TRBJ2-3
clone size: .
V gene: TRBV19
D gene: .
CDR3 protein: CASQWGMSTDTQYF
CDR3 DNA: TGTGCCAGCCAATGGGGTATGAGCACAGATACGCAGTATTTT

J gene: TRBJ1-1
clone size: many
V gene: TRBV7-2
D gene: .
CDR3 protein: CASSSPGQWPTEAFF
CDR3 DNA: TGTGCCAGCAGCTCGCCGGGGCAGTGGCCCACTGAAGCTTTCTTT

J gene: TRBJ1-5
clone size: .
V gene: TRBV6-4
D gene: .
CDR3 protein: CASSDPRLSNQPQHF
CDR3 DNA: TGTGCCAGCAGCGACCCCAGGCTCAGCAATCAGCCCCAGCATTTT

J gene: TRBJ2-7
clone size: .
V gene: TRBV7-9
D gene: TRBD1
CDR3 protein: CASTGTGGPGEQYF
CDR3 DNA: TGTGCCAGCACCGGGACAGGGGGCCCGGGGGAGCAGTACTTC

J gene: TRBJ1-3
clone size: many
V gene: TRBV7-2
D gene: .
CDR3 protein: CASSPLARDGNTIYF
CDR3 DNA: TGTGCCAGCAGCCCCCTGGCCAGGGACGGAAACACCATATATTTT

J gene: TRBJ2-3
clone size: .
V gene: TRBV20-1
D gene: TRBD2
CDR3 protein: CSAMRTSGGNTDTQYF
CDR3 DNA: TGCAGTGCCATGAGGACTAGCGGGGGAAACACAGATACGCAGTATTTT

J gene: TRBJ2-7
clone size: .
V gene: TRBV6-2/TRBV6-3
D gene: .
CDR3 protein: CASSSRDGAYEQYF
CDR3 DNA: TGTGCCAGCAGTTCCCGGGACGGTGCCTACGAGCAGTACTTC

J gene: TRBJ1-2
clone size: .
V gene: TRBV12-3/TRBV12-4
D gene: .
CDR3 protein: CASSGVRALNYGYTF
CDR3 DNA: TGTGCCAGCAGTGGGGTCAGGGCCCTTAACTATGGCTACACCTTC

J gene: TRBJ2-3
clone size: few
V gene: TRBV20-1
D gene: TRBD2
CDR3 protein: CSARPFAGGPADTQYF
CDR3 DNA: TGCAGTGCTAGACCCTTCGCGGGGGGGCCTGCAGATACGCAGTATTTT

J gene: TRBJ1-6
clone size: .
V gene: TRBV6-1
D gene: .
CDR3 protein: CASSSRDFSPLHF
CDR3 DNA: TGTGCCAGCAGTTCCCGGGACTTTTCACCCCTCCACTTT

J gene: TRBJ2-7
clone size: many
V gene: TRBV7-9
D gene: TRBD2
CDR3 protein: CASSLVSGTSSYEQYF
CDR3 DNA: TGTGCCAGCAGCTTAGTTTCAGGGACTAGCTCCTACGAGCAGTACTTC

J gene: TRBJ2-4
clone size: many
V gene: TRBV6-1
D gene: TRBD2
CDR3 protein: CASRPAGGRGGIQYF
CDR3 DNA: TGTGCCAGCAGGCCTGCGGGGGGCCGTGGCGGCATTCAGTACTTC

J gene: TRBJ1-6
clone size: .
V gene: TRBV5-4
D gene: .
CDR3 protein: CASSLEAGSSYNSPLHF
CDR3 DNA: TGTGCCAGCAGCTTGGAGGCGGGAAGCTCCTATAATTCACCCCTCCACTTT

J gene: TRBJ2-1
clone size: .
V gene: TRBV5-4
D gene: .
CDR3 protein: CASSPYFGEGYTEQFF
CDR3 DNA: TGTGCCAGCAGCCCCTACTTCGGGGAAGGGTATACCGAGCAGTTCTTC

J gene: TRBJ1-2
clone size: many
V gene: TRBV7-2
D gene: .
CDR3 protein: CASSLVGAVYGYTF
CDR3 DNA: TGTGCCAGCAGCTTAGTGGGCGCGGTCTATGGCTACACCTTC

J gene: TRBJ2-7
clone size: .
V gene: TRBV12-3/TRBV12-4
D gene: .
CDR3 protein: CASSLMAGYEQYF
CDR3 DNA: TGTGCCAGCAGTTTAATGGCAGGCTACGAGCAGTACTTC

J gene: TRBJ1-1
clone size: .
V gene: TRBV20-1
D gene: .
CDR3 protein: CSATGLNTEAFF
CDR3 DNA: TGCAGTGCTACAGGGCTGAACACTGAAGCTTTCTTT

J gene: TRBJ2-1
clone size: many
V gene: TRBV7-8
D gene: .
CDR3 protein: CASSLGTTNEQFF
CDR3 DNA: TGTGCCAGCAGCTTGGGGACCACCAATGAGCAGTTCTTC

J gene: TRBJ1-5
clone size: few
V gene: TRBV6-1
D gene: .
CDR3 protein: CASSVFRDSNQPQHF
CDR3 DNA: TGTGCCAGCAGTGTCTTCAGGGATAGCAATCAGCCCCAGCATTTT

J gene: TRBJ1-2
clone size: many
V gene: TRBV18
D gene: TRBD1
CDR3 protein: CASSPQSDRSYGYTF
CDR3 DNA: TGTGCCAGCTCACCACAATCGGACAGGTCCTATGGCTACACCTTC

J gene: TRBJ2-1
clone size: many
V gene: TRBV7-2
D gene: TRBD2
CDR3 protein: CASSLGFTSVDEQFF
CDR3 DNA: TGTGCCAGCAGCTTAGGTTTTACTAGCGTCGATGAGCAGTTCTTC

J gene: TRBJ2-4
clone size: few
V gene: TRBV3-1
D gene: .
CDR3 protein: CASSQADGDIQYF
CDR3 DNA: TGTGCCAGCAGCCAAGCGGACGGGGACATTCAGTACTTC

J gene: TRBJ1-1
clone size: .
V gene: TRBV19
D gene: .
CDR3 protein: CASSISITRDGTEAFF
CDR3 DNA: TGTGCCAGTAGTATATCTATAACCAGGGACGGCACTGAAGCTTTCTTT

J gene: TRBJ2-7
clone size: .
V gene: TRBV27
D gene: .
CDR3 protein: CASSLSGRLAEQYF
CDR3 DNA: TGTGCCAGCAGTTTGTCGGGGAGGCTCGCCGAGCAGTACTTC

J gene: TRBJ2-7
clone size: .
V gene: TRBV5-1
D gene: .
CDR3 protein: CASSSGFDEQTYEQYF
CDR3 DNA: TGCGCCAGCAGCTCTGGCTTTGATGAACAAACCTACGAGCAGTACTTC

J gene: TRBJ2-7
clone size: few
V gene: TRBV20-1
D gene: TRBD2
CDR3 protein: CSATPLAGDNYEQYF
CDR3 DNA: TGCAGTGCTACTCCCCTAGCGGGGGACAACTACGAGCAGTACTTC

J gene: TRBJ2-1
clone size: many
V gene: TRBV4-1
D gene: .
CDR3 protein: CASSPGAHPDEQFF
CDR3 DNA: TGCGCCAGCAGTCCTGGGGCCCACCCCGATGAGCAGTTCTTC

J gene: TRBJ2-2
clone size: few
V gene: TRBV6-1
D gene: TRBD1
CDR3 protein: CATQGRGHTGELFF
CDR3 DNA: TGTGCCACACAGGGCAGGGGGCACACCGGGGAGCTGTTTTTT

J gene: TRBJ2-2
clone size: .
V gene: TRBV5-1
D gene: TRBD2
CDR3 protein: CASSLPAGNTGELFF
CDR3 DNA: TGCGCCAGCAGCTTGCCAGCGGGAAACACCGGGGAGCTGTTTTTT

J gene: TRBJ1-1
clone size: few
V gene: TRBV4-1
D gene: .
CDR3 protein: CASSQLGITEAFF
CDR3 DNA: TGCGCCAGCAGCCAATTAGGGATTACTGAAGCTTTCTTT

J gene: TRBJ1-5
clone size: once
V gene: TRBV20-1
D gene: TRBD1
CDR3 protein: CSAQSGQGGPQHF
CDR3 DNA: TGCAGTGCCCAATCCGGACAGGGTGGGCCCCAGCATTTT

J gene: TRBJ2-1
clone size: many
V gene: TRBV6-1
D gene: .
CDR3 protein: CASTDHRGLNEQFF
CDR3 DNA: TGTGCCAGCACCGACCACCGGGGTCTAAATGAGCAGTTCTTC

J gene: TRBJ1-3
clone size: few
V gene: TRBV12-3/TRBV12-4
D gene: .
CDR3 protein: CASSSGQYGNTIYF
CDR3 DNA: TGTGCCAGCAGCAGCGGACAGTATGGAAACACCATATATTTT

J gene: TRBJ2-7
clone size: many
V gene: TRBV7-2
D gene: .
CDR3 protein: CASSPIGGSYEQYF
CDR3 DNA: TGTGCCAGCAGCCCCATCGGGGGATCCTACGAGCAGTACTTC

J gene: TRBJ1-5
clone size: .
V gene: TRBV24-1
D gene: .
CDR3 protein: CATSGHSNQPQHF
CDR3 DNA: TGTGCCACCAGCGGACATAGCAATCAGCCCCAGCATTTT

J gene: TRBJ2-6
clone size: many
V gene: TRBV27
D gene: .
CDR3 protein: CASGAGFGSGANVLTF
CDR3 DNA: TGTGCCAGCGGGGCGGGTTTCGGCTCTGGGGCCAACGTCCTGACTTTC

J gene: TRBJ2-1
clone size: .
V gene: TRBV6-1
D gene: .
CDR3 protein: CASAREGWNEQFF
CDR3 DNA: TGTGCCAGCGCAAGAGAGGGGTGGAATGAGCAGTTCTTC

J gene: TRBJ2-5
clone size: many
V gene: TRBV7-2
D gene: TRBD2
CDR3 protein: CASTIAGSPQETQYF
CDR3 DNA: TGTGCCAGCACAATAGCGGGGAGCCCTCAAGAGACCCAGTACTTC

J gene: TRBJ2-7
clone size: .
V gene: TRBV7-1
D gene: TRBD1
CDR3 protein: CASSITGTGISYEQYF
CDR3 DNA: TGTGCCAGCAGCATCACCGGGACAGGGATCTCCTACGAGCAGTACTTC

J gene: TRBJ1-1
clone size: many
V gene: TRBV6-1
D gene: .
CDR3 protein: CASSSIGAENTEAFF
CDR3 DNA: TGTGCCAGCAGTTCCATAGGGGCCGAGAACACTGAAGCTTTCTTT

J gene: TRBJ1-2
clone size: many
V gene: TRBV7-9
D gene: TRBD1
CDR3 protein: CASSRTVDRVNYGYTF
CDR3 DNA: TGTGCCAGCAGCCGGACCGTCGACAGGGTTAACTATGGCTACACCTTC

J gene: TRBJ1-6
clone size: few
V gene: TRBV27
D gene: TRBD1
CDR3 protein: CASSFGQGVRSPLHF
CDR3 DNA: TGTGCCAGCAGTTTCGGACAGGGCGTACGTTCACCCCTCCACTTT

J gene: TRBJ2-5
clone size: .
V gene: TRBV6-6
D gene: .
CDR3 protein: CASSPIDAGQETQYF
CDR3 DNA: TGTGCCAGCAGTCCTATTGACGCGGGGCAAGAGACCCAGTACTTC